A selection of T cell receptor beta chains follows, all from one sample in a study of T cell repertoires in cytomegalovirus infection. Their antigen targets remain unknown. TCRdb redid the calling of the reads with MiXCR, one entry per CDR3 protein. There are some 500,000 distinct CDR3 sequences in the sample; about 40% occur only once, and around 48% lies in the top ten. The sequenced sample was cultured PBMCs, obtained from culture after CMV antigen stimulation. The source of these receptors is a human donor in good health (CMV status not recorded). Some clones in this sample may be carry-over from other donors' samples. Both conserved end residues are part of each CDR3. A D gene is named only where the DNA matches it firmly. The size field is filled for only some rows; it gives once, few, many or a size class.

abundance,v_gene,j_gene,d_gene,CDR3nt,CDR3aa
few,TRBV28,TRBJ2-2,TRBD1,TGTGCCAGCCCCGACAGGGGCACCGGGGAGCTGTTTTTT,CASPDRGTGELFF
few,TRBV4-1,TRBJ1-5,-,TGCGCCAGCAGCCAAGATTCAAGGTTCCCCCAGCCCCAGCATTTT,CASSQDSRFPQPQHF
once,TRBV6-5,TRBJ1-6,TRBD1,TGTGCCAGCAGCCGAGACAGGGATCCCTCAGGTTCACCCCTCCACTTT,CASSRDRDPSGSPLHF
few,TRBV7-6,TRBJ2-5,-,TGTGCCAGCAGCCGACCTGGAGAGACCCAGTACTTC,CASSRPGETQYF
few,TRBV28,TRBJ2-5,-,TGTGCCAGCAGTCCCCGGACAGTTTTCGGGCCACGAGAGACCCAGTACTTC,CASSPRTVFGPRETQYF
-,TRBV7-2,TRBJ1-2,-,TGTGCCAGCCTTTCGGCAGGCTCATATGGCTACAACTTC,CASLSAGSYGYNF
few,TRBV4-2,TRBJ1-1,TRBD1,TGTGCCAGCAGCCAACCGTTAGGGGGCAAAGCTTTCTTT,CASSQPLGGKAFF
-,TRBV7-6,TRBJ2-3,-,TGTGCCAGCAGCTTAGAGGGGGACGCAGATACGCAGTATTTT,CASSLEGDADTQYF
-,TRBV6-8,TRBJ2-7,-,TGTGCCAGCAGCCGTGGCACCCCGGGACAACCTCGTGAGCAGTACTTC,CASSRGTPGQPREQYF
few,TRBV6-1,TRBJ1-5,-,TGTGCCAGCAGTTTCCGACAGCCGAATCAGCCCCAGCATTTT,CASSFRQPNQPQHF
-,TRBV7-9,TRBJ1-2,-,TGTGCCAGCTCCGACGGGAGGGGTTATGGCTACACCTTC,CASSDGRGYGYTF
-,TRBV5-4,TRBJ2-5,TRBD2,TGTGCCAGCAGCCCCCGGGCCTTGGTGCGGGAGGGGGGGACCCAGTACTTC,CASSPRALVREGGTQYF
few,TRBV7-2,TRBJ2-7,-,TGTGCCAGCAGTCTCGGGTCTAGCCTCCTTGGGGACGAGCAGTACTTC,CASSLGSSLLGDEQYF
many,TRBV7-2,TRBJ2-7,TRBD1,TGTGCCAGCAGCCGTGGAACAGGGGGCTACGAGCAGTACTTC,CASSRGTGGYEQYF
-,TRBV25-1,TRBJ2-3,TRBD2,TGTGCCAGCAGTGAGGGAGGGGACCCCGGGCTCGACCAAGGAGTTAGGGATACGCAGTATTTT,CASSEGGDPGLDQGVRDTQYF
-,TRBV6-1,TRBJ2-5,-,TGTGCCAGCAGTGAAGGTTACTGGGGGTTGCAAGAGACCCAGTACTTC,CASSEGYWGLQETQYF
-,TRBV6-5,TRBJ1-5,TRBD1,TGTGCCAGCAGTCTCGACAGGGATGATCAGCCCCAGCATTTT,CASSLDRDDQPQHF
-,TRBV7-2,TRBJ1-2,-,TGTGCCAGCAGCTTATTACCGGGGGGGAACTATGGCTACACCTTC,CASSLLPGGNYGYTF
few,TRBV4-2,TRBJ1-3,-,TGTGCCAGCAGCCAGGTCTCAGGGGCTGGAAACACCATATATTTT,CASSQVSGAGNTIYF
few,TRBV7-8,TRBJ1-5,-,TGTGCCAGCAGCTCGGCGGGGGGGGGGGGGACGGTGCCCCAGCATTTT,CASSSAGGGGTVPQHF
-,TRBV12-3/TRBV12-4,TRBJ1-2,-,TGTGCCAGCAGTTACGGGGGGGAGGGCTATGGCTACACCTTC,CASSYGGEGYGYTF
few,TRBV6-2/TRBV6-3,TRBJ2-1,-,TGTGCCAGCAGAGCCTCAGGGGGGGGGCCCCACAATGAGCAGTTCTTC,CASRASGGGPHNEQFF
-,TRBV24-1,TRBJ2-5,-,TGTGCCACCAGTGATTTTAAGTACCCACCCACGGAGGAGACCCAGTACTTC,CATSDFKYPPTEETQYF
-,TRBV7-2,TRBJ2-5,TRBD2,TGTGCCAGCAGCTTAGTGGGGCGGGGGGGCCGAGAGACCCAGTACTTC,CASSLVGRGGRETQYF
few,TRBV6-2/TRBV6-3,TRBJ2-7,TRBD1,TGTGCCAGCAGTTACTCTCAGGGGGCGTACGAGCAGTACTTC,CASSYSQGAYEQYF
-,TRBV12-3/TRBV12-4,TRBJ2-2,TRBD2,TGTGCCAGCAGTCCTAGCGGGAGGCCTACCGGGGAGCTGTTTTTT,CASSPSGRPTGELFF